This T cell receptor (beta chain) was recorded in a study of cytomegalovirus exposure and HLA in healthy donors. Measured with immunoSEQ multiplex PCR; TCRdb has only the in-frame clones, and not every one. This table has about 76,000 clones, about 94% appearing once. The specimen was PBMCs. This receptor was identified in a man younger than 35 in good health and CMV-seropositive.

The CDR3 loop reads CAASRGRGSTEAFF. In nucleotides, the CDR3 is TGTGCCGCCTCTCGGGGCAGGGGGAGCACTGAAGCTTTCTTT. The V and J genes are TRBV6-5 and TRBJ1-1; 7 bases align to TRBD1. This CDR3 is built from 14 residues. Germline values: CDR1 MNHEY, CDR2 SVGAGI. V lost 11 bases, J lost 4 bases, and 13 bases stayed unmatched.